The 13 T cell receptor beta chains reported below all come from one sample, sequenced in a study of T cell repertoires in cytomegalovirus infection. TCRdb processed the reads anew with MiXCR; each CDR3 protein has one entry. The sample includes about 140,000 distinct CDR3 sequences, 5.5% to 8% of them seen just once. Sequencing was performed on PBMCs. The receptors were sampled from a human donor in good health (CMV status not recorded). Some clones in this sample may be carry-over from other donors' samples.

This chain uses TRBV3-1 with TRBJ1-2; TRBD1 matches 10 bases. V shed 3 bases and J 4 bases; nucleotides not matched to a gene: 14. Germline values: CDR1 LGHDT, CDR2 YNNKEL (reference sequence). This CDR3 is built from 18 residues. The CDR3 region has the DNA TGTGCCAGCAGCCACCAGCCTGACAGGGGGCGATTTGTCTATGGCTACACCTTC. Amino acid sequence: CASSHQPDRGRFVYGYTF.

This clonotype was detected ten times or more. This chain connects TRBV6-2 or TRBV6-3 to TRBJ2-7, with D possibly being TRBD1 (6 bases). CDR1 is MNHEY, CDR2 SVGEGT, per germline. This CDR3 has 18 residues. The V gene lost 0 bases and the J gene lost 4 bases, with 22 bases spanning the gap. CDR3: CASSYSVRGHGRDYEQYF. In DNA, the CDR3 is TGTGCCAGCAGTTACTCGGTTAGGGGACACGGCAGGGATTACGAGCAGTACTTC.

This clonotype was recorded many times. This chain uses TRBV10-2 with TRBJ1-4, with 7 bases fitting TRBD1. The CDR3 runs 12 residues. J lost 6 bases, V lost 6 bases, and 1 base had no gene match. From germline, CDR1 is WSHSY and CDR2 SAAADI. CDR3 sequence reads: CASRQGDEKLFF. DNA for the CDR3: TGCGCCAGCAGGCAGGGGGATGAAAAACTGTTTTTT.

This clonotype was seen many times. The V and J genes are TRBV19 and TRBJ2-1; D is possibly TRBD1 (7 bases). The germline gives CDR1 LNHDA, CDR2 SQIVND (reference sequence). The CDR3 spans 16 residues. V was trimmed by 1 base and J by 2 bases, leaving 12 bases between them. The CDR3 region is CASSIGGDRAYNEQFF. CDR3 sequence (DNA): TGTGCCAGTAGTATAGGGGGGGACAGAGCCTACAATGAGCAGTTCTTC.

This clonotype occurred many times. The rearrangement links TRBV19 to TRBJ1-2, with D uncertain. Trimming took off 7 bases at V and 2 bases at J, with 8 bases between the two ends. Looked up from germline, CDR1 is LNHDA and CDR2 is SQIVND (reference sequence). This CDR3 has 12 amino acids. CDR3 DNA: TGTGCCAGTACCGGCAGGAACTATGGCTACACCTTC. This codes for CASTGRNYGYTF.

This clonotype was found many times. The chain has TRBV15 and TRBJ1-5; D not certain. V was trimmed by 1 base and J by 7 bases, leaving 11 bases between them. This CDR3 region has 14 residues. Germline V CDR1 and CDR2: LNHNV, YYDKDF (reference sequence). For the CDR3, the DNA is TGTGCCACCAGCAGAGGGGCATTCGGACAGCCCCAGCATTTT. Residues: CATSRGAFGQPQHF. Based on the CDR3 plus reference TRBV15 and TRBJ1-5, the full variable domain is DAMVIQNPRYQVTQFGKPVTLSCSQTLNHNVMYWYQQKSSQAPKLLFHYYDKDFNNEADTPDNFQSRRPNTSFCFLDIRSPGLGDTAMYLCATSRGAFGQPQHFGDGTRLSIL.

The chain joins TRBV4-1 to TRBJ1-1; 9 bases fit TRBD1. Losses at the gene ends were 4 bases for V and 4 bases for J; bases not matched to a gene: 7. Germline V gene data show CDR1 as MGHRA and CDR2 as YSYEKL. The CDR3 consists of 15 residues. The CDR3 nucleotides are TGCGCCAGCAGCCGAGGGGACAGGGAGGGCACTGAAGCTTTCTTT. This sequence encodes CASSRGDREGTEAFF.

This clonotype was seen ten or more times. V usage is TRBV7-2 and J usage is TRBJ2-5; maybe TRBD2 (6 bases). The V gene lost 4 bases and the J gene lost 0 bases, with 15 bases spanning the gap. The CDR3 runs to 16 residues. The germline V gene encodes CDR1 SGHTA and CDR2 FQGNSA. DNA for the CDR3: TGTGCCAGCAGCTCAATCGGGGAGGAGTACCAAGAGACCCAGTACTTC. This codes for CASSSIGEEYQETQYF. The variable domain in full, with the rest retrieved from reference TRBV7-2 and TRBJ2-5, is GAGVSQSPSNKVTEKGKDVELRCDPISGHTALYWYRQSLGQGLEFLIYFQGNSAPDKSGLPSDRFSAERTGGSVSTLTIQRTQQEDSAVYLCASSSIGEEYQETQYFGPGTRLLVL.

This clonotype was counted at least ten times. The chain links TRBV7-9 to TRBJ1-2, with D hard to call. CDR1 SEHNR and CDR2 FQNEAQ come from the germline V gene (reference sequence). Trimming left V 5 bases short and J 0 bases short, with 7 bases between. CDR3 size: 13 residues. Written as DNA, the CDR3 is TGTGCCAGCAGCAAGGACCCTAACTATGGCTACACCTTC. Protein sequence: CASSKDPNYGYTF.

The chain uses TRBV29-1 and TRBJ2-3; D call uncertain. Germline assignment: CDR1 SQVTM and CDR2 ANQGSEA. The CDR3 sequence is 15 residues long. V lost 5 bases and J 1 base, leaving 16 bases between the germline ends. The chain's CDR3 is CSVIGTYTRTDTQYF. The CDR3 DNA reads TGCAGCGTTATAGGAACCTACACCCGCACAGATACGCAGTATTTT.

This clonotype was detected only a few times. This chain joins TRBV20-1 and TRBJ1-1; possible D gene TRBD1, 5 bases. CDR3 length equals 13 residues. Per the germline V gene, CDR1 is DFQATT and CDR2 is SNEGSKA (reference sequence). V lost 7 bases and J lost 1, with 13 bases in between. CDR3 sequence: CSGWTYQNTEAFF. The CDR3 DNA is TGCAGTGGCTGGACATATCAGAACACTGAAGCTTTCTTT.

This clonotype appeared many times. CDR3 residues: CSAMDRPGERYTEAFF. CDR3 bases: TGCAGTGCGATGGACAGGCCTGGGGAAAGGTACACTGAAGCTTTCTTT. The chain couples TRBV20-1 to TRBJ1-1; 7 bases agree with TRBD1. The germline V gene encodes CDR1 DFQATT and CDR2 SNEGSKA (reference sequence). The CDR3 is made up of 16 amino acids. With V trimmed by 6 bases and J by 3 bases, 16 bases remained unmatched.

The gene calls are TRBV6-2 or TRBV6-3 and TRBJ2-1, with 7 bases aligning to TRBD2. CDR1 is MNHEY and CDR2 is SVGEGT in the germline V gene. CDR3 length: 12 residues. J was trimmed by 15 bases and V by 3 bases; bases with no gene match: 8. The CDR3 loop reads CASSYWGGPTFF. For the CDR3, the DNA is TGTGCCAGCAGTTATTGGGGAGGGCCCACGTTCTTC.